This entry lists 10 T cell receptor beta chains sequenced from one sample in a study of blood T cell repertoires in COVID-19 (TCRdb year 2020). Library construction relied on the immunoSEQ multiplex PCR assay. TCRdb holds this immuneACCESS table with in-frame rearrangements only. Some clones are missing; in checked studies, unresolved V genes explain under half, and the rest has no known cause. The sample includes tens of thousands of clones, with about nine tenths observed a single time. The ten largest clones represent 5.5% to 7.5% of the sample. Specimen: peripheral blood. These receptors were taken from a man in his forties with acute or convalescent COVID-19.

The DNA of the CDR3 is TGTGCCAGCAGTGATTCGTTAGGGGCGGTCACTGAAGCTTTCTTT. Translated, it gives CASSDSLGAVTEAFF. V and J are TRBV25-1 and TRBJ1-1, with D possibly being TRBD1 (5 bases). Germline CDR1 MGHDK, CDR2 SYGVNS. This CDR3 comprises 15 residues. V was trimmed by 3 bases and J by 4 bases, leaving 15 bases between them.

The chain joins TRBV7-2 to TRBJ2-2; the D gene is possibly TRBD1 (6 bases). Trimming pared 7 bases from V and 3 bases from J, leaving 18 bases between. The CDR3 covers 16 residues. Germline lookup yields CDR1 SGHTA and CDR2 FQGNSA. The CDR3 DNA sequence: TGTGCCAGCACCGGAAGGGTAGGGGGAGACACCGGGGAGCTGTTTTTT. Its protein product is CASTGRVGGDTGELFF.

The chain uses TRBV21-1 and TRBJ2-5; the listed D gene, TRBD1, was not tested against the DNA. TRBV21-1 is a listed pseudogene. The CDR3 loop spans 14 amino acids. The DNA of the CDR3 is TGTGCCAGCAGCAAACAGGGGCCACTAGAGACCCAGTACTTC. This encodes CASSKQGPLETQYF.

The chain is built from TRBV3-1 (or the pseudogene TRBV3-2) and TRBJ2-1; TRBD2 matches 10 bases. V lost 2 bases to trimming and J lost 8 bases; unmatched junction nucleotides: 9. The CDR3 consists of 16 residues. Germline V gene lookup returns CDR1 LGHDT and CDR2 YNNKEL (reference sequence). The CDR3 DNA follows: TGTGCCAGCAGCCAAACTCTAGCGGGAGAACCCCATGAGCAGTTCTTC. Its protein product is CASSQTLAGEPHEQFF.

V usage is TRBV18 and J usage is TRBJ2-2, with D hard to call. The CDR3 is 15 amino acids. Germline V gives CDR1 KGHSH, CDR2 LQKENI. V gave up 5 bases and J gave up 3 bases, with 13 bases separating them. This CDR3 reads CASSVATTDTGELFF. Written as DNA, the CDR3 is TGTGCCAGCTCAGTAGCAACTACTGACACCGGGGAGCTGTTTTTT.

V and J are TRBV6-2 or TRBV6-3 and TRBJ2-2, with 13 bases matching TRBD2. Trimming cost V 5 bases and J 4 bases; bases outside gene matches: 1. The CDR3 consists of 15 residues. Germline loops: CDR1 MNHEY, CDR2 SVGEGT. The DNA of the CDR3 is TGTGCCAGCAGTCGGACTAGCGGGGGCACCGGGGAGCTGTTTTTT. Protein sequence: CASSRTSGGTGELFF.

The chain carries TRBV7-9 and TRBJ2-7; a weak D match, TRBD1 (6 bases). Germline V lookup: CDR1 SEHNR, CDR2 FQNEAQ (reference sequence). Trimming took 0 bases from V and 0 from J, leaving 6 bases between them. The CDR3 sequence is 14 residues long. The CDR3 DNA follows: TGTGCCAGCAGCTTAGCAGGGGGCTCCTACGAGCAGTACTTC. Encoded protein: CASSLAGGSYEQYF.

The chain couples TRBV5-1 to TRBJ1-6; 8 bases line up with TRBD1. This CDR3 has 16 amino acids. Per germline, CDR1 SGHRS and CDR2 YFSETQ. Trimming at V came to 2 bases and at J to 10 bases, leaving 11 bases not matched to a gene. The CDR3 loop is CASSFGPGQGRSPLHF. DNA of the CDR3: TGCGCCAGCAGCTTTGGCCCTGGACAGGGTCGATCACCCCTCCACTTT.

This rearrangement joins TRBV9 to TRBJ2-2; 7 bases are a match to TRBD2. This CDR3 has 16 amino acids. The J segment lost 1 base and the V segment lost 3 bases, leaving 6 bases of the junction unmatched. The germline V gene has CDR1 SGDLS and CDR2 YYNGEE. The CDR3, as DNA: TGTGCCAGCAGCGACCAGCGGGGCAGGAACACCGGGGAGCTGTTTTTT. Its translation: CASSDQRGRNTGELFF.

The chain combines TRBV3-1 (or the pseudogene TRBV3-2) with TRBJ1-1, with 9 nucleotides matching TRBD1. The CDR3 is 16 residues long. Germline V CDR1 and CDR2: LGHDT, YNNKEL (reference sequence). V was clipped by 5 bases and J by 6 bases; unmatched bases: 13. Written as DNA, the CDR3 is TGTGCCAGCAGCGACATTCTACAGGGGGCGGGCGCTGAAGCTTTCTTT. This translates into CASSDILQGAGAEAFF.